The 8 T cell receptor beta chains below all came from one sample that was sequenced in a study of PD-L1 blockade in urothelial cancer (TCRdb year 2017). Library preparation used the immunoSEQ multiplex PCR assay. TCRdb limited this immuneACCESS table to in-frame rearrangements with V and J called. A share of clones is missing; checked studies link under half to unresolved V genes, and the rest is unexplained. This sample lists 50,000 or so clones; about 85% were detected once. Approximately 1.8% of the sample goes to the ten largest clones. Reading the label with the study, this specimen's time point is: peripheral blood 6 weeks after treatment start. The sequencing used PBMCs, collected around atezolizumab (anti-PD-L1) treatment. The receptors were gathered from a man between 50 and 59 years old with urothelial cancer.

The chain has TRBV5-1 and TRBJ2-1; 9 bases align to TRBD2. The CDR3 loop spans 16 amino acids. The germline gives CDR1 SGHRS, CDR2 YFSETQ. V lost 0 bases, J lost 5 bases, and 6 bases stayed unmatched. For the CDR3, the DNA is TGCGCCAGCAGCTTGGTGGCTAGCGGGACCCACAATGAGCAGTTCTTC. This encodes CASSLVASGTHNEQFF.

The rearrangement uses TRBV10-1 and TRBJ1-1; the D gene is possibly TRBD1 (6 bases). V dropped 5 bases and J dropped 0 bases, with 7 bases sitting between them. The CDR3 totals 13 residues. Germline V gene sequence: CDR1 WNHNN, CDR2 SYGVQD (reference sequence). The CDR3: CASSQGMNTEAFF. CDR3 nucleotide sequence: TGCGCCAGCAGTCAGGGGATGAACACTGAAGCTTTCTTT.

V gene TRBV27 combines with J gene TRBJ1-5; D is unclear. Trimming left V 3 bases short and J 4 bases short, with 7 bases between. The CDR3 is made up of 13 amino acids. Germline CDR1 MNHEY, CDR2 SMNVEV (reference sequence). The CDR3 reads CASSLSENQPQHF. CDR3 coding DNA: TGTGCCAGCAGTTTGTCGGAGAATCAGCCCCAGCATTTT.

This clone appeared a few times. The chain employs TRBV2 and TRBJ2-7; D is possibly TRBD2 (5 bases). CDR1 is SNHLY and CDR2 is FYNNEI in the germline V gene. The CDR3 is made up of 14 amino acids. Trimming shortened V by 7 bases and J by 0 bases, and 13 bases separated the two germline ends. As DNA, the CDR3 is TGTGCCAGCACCCCGAGAGGGATCTCCTACGAGCAGTACTTC. It encodes CASTPRGISYEQYF.

The chain couples TRBV15 to TRBJ2-3; possible D gene TRBD1, 6 bases. V shed 5 bases and J shed 0 bases, with 12 bases lying between them. This CDR3 is built from 15 residues. The germline gives CDR1 LNHNV, CDR2 YYDKDF (reference sequence). The CDR3 reads CATSLTGSSTDTQYF. In DNA form, the CDR3 reads TGTGCCACCAGCCTTACAGGGAGCAGCACAGATACGCAGTATTTT.

Only one count was recorded for this clone. One junction end disagrees with the germline gene, perhaps due to a read error. The chain joins TRBV27 to TRBJ2-7, with 11 nucleotides matching TRBD1. The CDR3 sequence is 14 residues long. The germline V gene has CDR1 MNHEY and CDR2 SMNVEV (reference sequence). The CDR3 reads CAGSPGQGAYEQYF. CDR3 in DNA: TGTGCCGGCAGTCCTGGACAGGGGGCGTACGAGCAGTACTTC.

The rearrangement links TRBV18 to TRBJ1-4; no definite D call. Germline V gene lookup returns CDR1 KGHSH and CDR2 LQKENI. V gave up 6 bases and J gave up 8 bases, with 13 bases separating them. This CDR3 contains 13 residues. The CDR3 region is CASSTIDGEKLFF. The CDR3 DNA reads as TGTGCCAGCTCCACCATTGACGGGGAAAAACTGTTTTTT.

The rearrangement uses TRBV7-9 and TRBJ2-6, with 9 bases fitting TRBD2. Germline CDR1 and CDR2: SEHNR and FQNEAQ (reference sequence). The CDR3 extends over 17 amino acids. The V gene end was trimmed by 5 bases and the J gene end by 2 bases; junction bases not matched to a gene: 7. The CDR3 sequence is CASSAPGLAPGANVLTF. The CDR3 DNA reads as TGTGCCAGCAGCGCTCCGGGACTAGCACCTGGGGCCAACGTCCTGACTTTC. The full variable domain, with the rest looked up from reference TRBV7-9 and TRBJ2-6, is DTGVSQNPRHKITKRGQNVTFRCDPISEHNRLYWYRQTLGQGPEFLTYFQNEAQLEKSRLLSDRFSAERPKGSFSTLEIQRTEQGDSAMYLCASSAPGLAPGANVLTFGAGSRLTVL.